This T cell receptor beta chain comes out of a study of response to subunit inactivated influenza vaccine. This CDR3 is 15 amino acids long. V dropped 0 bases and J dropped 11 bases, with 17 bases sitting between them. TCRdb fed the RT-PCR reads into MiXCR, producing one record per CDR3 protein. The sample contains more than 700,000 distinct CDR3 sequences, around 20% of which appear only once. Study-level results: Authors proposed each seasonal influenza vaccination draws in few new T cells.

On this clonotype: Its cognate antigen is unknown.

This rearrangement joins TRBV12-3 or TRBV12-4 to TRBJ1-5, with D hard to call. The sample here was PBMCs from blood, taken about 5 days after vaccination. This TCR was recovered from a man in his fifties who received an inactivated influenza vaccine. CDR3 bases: TGTGCCAGCAGTTTAGCTAACCACAGAAATTGGGCCCAGCATTTT. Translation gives CASSLANHRNWAQHF.